This T cell receptor beta chain comes out of a study of blood T cells in healthy people across ages. Notes on the study in general: CMV status of donors was not determined, possibly confounding expanded clonotype changes.

Turning to this clonotype: No antigen is known for it.

Next came a second PCR, run for about 7 to 12 cycles, which used a sample-barcoded 5' primer along with a J-beta primer mix. MiXCR, applied by TCRdb to the 5' RACE reads, yields one record per CDR3 protein. The sample lists about a million distinct CDR3 sequences, around two fifths occurring once. The sample, about 9.2 milliliters of peripheral blood, was drawn from each donor. Isolation yielded PBMCs, at least 7 million per sample, in every case. V gave up 0 bases and J gave up 4 bases, with 13 bases separating them. Per the germline V gene, CDR1 is SGHTA and CDR2 is FQGNSA. This CDR3 contains 16 residues.

The sequence derives from a young man in good health. Sequencing used blood. The rearrangement links TRBV7-2 to TRBJ1-3; D gene unclear. The CDR3 sequence: CASSLAVPGEGNTIYF. In nucleotides, the CDR3 is TGTGCCAGCAGCTTAGCGGTCCCCGGTGAGGGAAACACCATATATTTT. The full variable domain, completed using reference TRBV7-2 and TRBJ1-3, is GAGVSQSPSNKVTEKGKDVELRCDPISGHTALYWYRQSLGQGLEFLIYFQGNSAPDKSGLPSDRFSAERTGGSVSTLTIQRTQQEDSAVYLCASSLAVPGEGNTIYFGEGSWLTVV.